The 12 T cell receptor beta chains given below trace back to one sample, sequenced in a study of T cell responses to AZD1222 COVID-19 vaccine (dated by TCRdb to the early 2020s). Receptors were amplified or captured by the immunoSEQ multiplex PCR assay. TCRdb provides this immuneACCESS table in a form limited to in-frame rearrangements. Some clones are lacking; in checked studies, under half of them reflect an unresolved V gene, and why the rest are absent is not known. The sample table holds under 150,000 clones, of which around nine tenths were seen once. The top ten clonotypes cover approximately 2.9% of the sample. In light of the paper, this sample's time point label describes: baseline before first vaccination. According to the study, the label for this sample's treatment or condition signals: meningococcal conjugate vaccine given as trial control. The sample in question was peripheral blood, obtained on day 0 of MenACWY control vaccination. The receptors shown here come from an adult in good health.

Comments on this clone: Other DNA sequences of this sample code for an identical CDR3. The chain joins TRBV3-1 (or the pseudogene TRBV3-2) to TRBJ1-1; a weak D match, TRBD1 (5 bases). V lost 3 bases and J lost 4, with 9 bases in between. The germline V gene encodes CDR1 LGHDT and CDR2 YNNKEL (reference sequence). The CDR3 is 13 residues long. The chain's CDR3 is CASSQGGGTEAFF. CDR3 DNA: TGTGCCAGCAGCCAGGGTGGGGGCACTGAAGCTTTCTTT.

The gene calls are TRBV5-4 and TRBJ2-6, with D possibly TRBD1 on 6 matching bases. The CDR3 is 16 residues long. Germline CDR1 SGHNT, CDR2 YYREEE (reference sequence). Trimming removed 7 bases at V and 0 bases at J, with 14 bases between. Here the CDR3 DNA reads TGTGCCAGCGACCAGGGGCCTTTCTCTGGGGCCAACGTCCTGACTTTC. It translates to CASDQGPFSGANVLTF.

This rearrangement joins TRBV7-2 to TRBJ2-7; D is undetermined. CDR1 is SGHTA and CDR2 is FQGNSA in the germline V gene. The CDR3 has 12 amino acids. The V gene lost 1 base and the J gene lost 6 bases, with 7 bases spanning the gap. The CDR3 nucleotides are TGTGCCAGCAGCTTAGATCTGACCGAGCAGTACTTC. This codes for CASSLDLTEQYF.

The V call is TRBV13, the J call TRBJ2-6, with 7 bases that match TRBD1. The V segment lost 3 bases and the J segment 4 bases; nucleotides outside the gene matches: 18. The germline gives CDR1 PRHDT, CDR2 FYEKMQ (reference sequence). The CDR3 is made up of 20 amino acids. The CDR3 region is CASSFLPDRSKYSGANVLTF. The CDR3 DNA reads as TGTGCCAGCAGCTTCCTCCCGGACAGGTCTAAGTATTCCGGGGCCAACGTCCTGACTTTC.

The rearrangement uses TRBV28 and TRBJ1-3; D possibly corresponds to TRBD1 (6 bases). Trimming left V 4 bases short and J 4 bases short, with 11 bases between. CDR3 size: 14 residues. Germline values: CDR1 MDHEN, CDR2 SYDVKM. The CDR3 loop is CASSSPGAGNTIYF. CDR3 nucleotides: TGTGCCAGCAGTTCCCCAGGGGCAGGAAACACCATATATTTT.

The V gene is TRBV7-9, the J gene TRBJ2-5; D unclear. From germline, CDR1 is SEHNR and CDR2 FQNEAQ (reference sequence). The CDR3 extends over 14 amino acids. V was cut by 1 base and J by 1 base, with 7 bases left in between. CDR3: CASSLVGSQETQYF. The CDR3 DNA follows: TGTGCCAGCAGCTTAGTCGGCAGCCAAGAGACCCAGTACTTC.

The chain combines TRBV29-1 with TRBJ2-7; D perhaps matches TRBD1 (5 bases). V lost 0 bases, J lost 8 bases, and 11 bases lay in between. Per the germline V gene, CDR1 is SQVTM and CDR2 is ANQGSEA. There are 12 residues in the CDR3. In DNA, the CDR3 is TGCAGCGTTGAAGAGCAGGGATCCAAGCAGTACTTC. Encoded protein: CSVEEQGSKQYF.

This chain uses TRBV4-1 with TRBJ1-2; D is perhaps TRBD1 (5 bases). This CDR3 is built from 14 residues. With 4 bases removed from V and 3 bases from J, the gap between germline ends came to 12 bases. The germline CDR1 and CDR2 sequences are MGHRA and YSYEKL. This chain's CDR3 is CASSPPRGDYGYTF. CDR3 sequence (DNA): TGCGCCAGCAGCCCCCCCCGGGGGGACTATGGCTACACCTTC.

The chain combines TRBV25-1 with TRBJ1-6; D uncertain. V was cut by 3 bases and J by 7 bases, with 7 bases left in between. CDR3 size: 13 residues. Per the germline V gene, CDR1 is MGHDK and CDR2 is SYGVNS. CDR3 sequence (DNA): TGTGCCAGCAGTGAGGGGTACAATTCACCCCTCCACTTT. Translation: CASSEGYNSPLHF.

The chain uses TRBV9 and TRBJ2-1; D gene uncertain. CDR3 size: 15 residues. The V gene lost 2 bases and the J gene lost 2 bases, with 11 bases spanning the gap. Germline V gene data show CDR1 as SGDLS and CDR2 as YYNGEE. Here the CDR3 DNA reads TGTGCCAGCAGCGTTGGTCCGCTACCCTACAATGAGCAGTTCTTC. The encoded protein is CASSVGPLPYNEQFF.

The gene calls are TRBV29-1 and TRBJ2-1, with D tentatively TRBD1 or TRBD2 (5 bases each). Germline V gene sequence: CDR1 SQVTM, CDR2 ANQGSEA. The CDR3 runs to 15 residues. V gave up 6 bases and J gave up 0 bases, with 15 bases separating them. In nucleotides, the CDR3 is TGCAGCGTCGGGGACGTTCAGGGCTCCTACAATGAGCAGTTCTTC. This encodes CSVGDVQGSYNEQFF.

This clone was seen only a few times. The chain couples TRBV20-1 to TRBJ2-3, with D hard to call. The V and J ends lost 6 bases and 3 bases respectively, with 4 bases between them. The germline CDR1 and CDR2 sequences are DFQATT and SNEGSKA (reference sequence). The CDR3 covers 10 residues. CDR3: CSASTDTQYF. The CDR3 DNA sequence: TGCAGTGCCTCGACAGATACGCAGTATTTT.